This T cell receptor (beta chain) emerged from a study of T-cell memory formation after mild COVID-19. Study-wide context: Among the donors, TCR clusters were largely specific to each donor.

With constant-segment primers, 5'RACE yielded cDNA libraries of TCR alpha and TCR beta that carried sample barcodes and UMIs. In TCRdb, the 5' RACE reads were re-called with MiXCR into one record per CDR3 protein. Of more than 80,000 distinct CDR3 sequences in the sample, about a sixth are singletons; the top ten hold approximately 28%. There are a few counts of this clonotype. The antigen is unknown. Study observations and caveats: From day 15 to 85, contracting clones were balanced between CD4 and CD8, whereas later expanders leaned toward CD4+.

Specimen: PBMCs or a T cell subset sorted from them (not recorded which). The TCR sequence derives from an adult woman who had mild COVID-19 (a few samples of this study predate the infection). Cell type and time point are not known.

DNA for the CDR3: TGTGCCAGCAGCTCTAGCGGGGGGGCGTCCTACAATGAGCAGTTCTTC. As protein: CASSSSGGASYNEQFF. This rearrangement joins TRBV9 to TRBJ2-1, with 12 bases matching TRBD2. CDR3 size: 16 residues. Germline V gives CDR1 SGDLS, CDR2 YYNGEE. The V segment lost 4 bases and the J segment 1 base; nucleotides outside the gene matches: 3.